These T cell receptor beta chains were read from a single sample in a study of T cell repertoires in cytomegalovirus infection. One entry per CDR3 protein, called by TCRdb with MiXCR from the reads. The sample has about 740,000 distinct CDR3 sequences, about 40% seen once; the top ten hold under 3.5%. The material sequenced was PBMCs. These TCRs come from a human donor in good health (CMV status not recorded). Some clones in this sample may be carry-over from other donors' samples. Both conserved end residues are part of each CDR3. The D gene is left open where the match is weak.

- TRBV20-1 CSATGTLNTEAFF
- TRBV28 CASIGQFNEQFF
- TRBV7-2 CASSLGRLSYEQYF
TRBD1 TRBV5-6 CASSQPPGTGSHEQYF
- TRBV4-1 CASSQVLPSPLHF
TRBD2 TRBV28 CASSPVTDLAGDQETQYF
TRBD1 TRBV19 CASSFGQGNPRGYTF
TRBD2 TRBV7-9 CASSPTSGRGVEQFF
- TRBV5-6 CASSFTSIDEQFF
TRBD1 TRBV28 CASSLRTTGGSQETQYF
TRBD1 TRBV2 CASRTGTGGGNTIYF
- TRBV7-3 CASSRRGAGELFF
TRBD2 TRBV6-6 CASSYPLSSGRAYEQYF
- TRBV7-6 CASQGNSGNTIYF
- TRBV19 CASSISHDLEQYF
- TRBV15 CATSWAGNQPQHF
- TRBV29-1 CSVYSTEETQYF
- TRBV7-9 CASSLDPLTDTQYF
- TRBV19 CASTNPYNEQFF
TRBD1 TRBV7-9 CASSSIHIDRGTYNEQFF
- TRBV12-3/TRBV12-4 CASSARAGSYNEQFF
- TRBV3-1 CASSQVSGGSYGYTF
- TRBV27 CASSSRGQASYEQYF
- TRBV12-3/TRBV12-4 CASSLRVLNTEAFF
- TRBV29-1 CSVERQGLGGYTF
- TRBV27 CASRGSGSSSRSYEQYF
TRBD2 TRBV24-1 CATSDPGLADYNEQFF
- TRBV5-6 CASSLGTIDYGYTF
- TRBV6-1 CASSRYGPRTGELFF
TRBD2 TRBV28 CASSFPGLSALGSYEQYF
- TRBV7-6 CASIPDGGPYNEQFF
- TRBV12-5 CASGLTDTQYF
- TRBV28 CASTQNHGRRTNTEAFF